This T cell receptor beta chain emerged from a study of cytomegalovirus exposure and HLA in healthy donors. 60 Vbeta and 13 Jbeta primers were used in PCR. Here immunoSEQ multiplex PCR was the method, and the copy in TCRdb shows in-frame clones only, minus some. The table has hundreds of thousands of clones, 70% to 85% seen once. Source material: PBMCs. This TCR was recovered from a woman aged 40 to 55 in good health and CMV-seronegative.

Here the CDR3 DNA reads TGTGCCGCTGGGAGGCGCGGGTCCTACAATGAGCAGTTCTTC. This codes for CAAGRRGSYNEQFF. The chain joins TRBV19 to TRBJ2-1; weak D call: TRBD2 (6 bases). V was clipped by 11 bases and J by 1 base, with 15 bases between them. The germline CDR1 and CDR2 sequences are LNHDA and SQIVND (reference sequence). The CDR3 consists of 14 residues.